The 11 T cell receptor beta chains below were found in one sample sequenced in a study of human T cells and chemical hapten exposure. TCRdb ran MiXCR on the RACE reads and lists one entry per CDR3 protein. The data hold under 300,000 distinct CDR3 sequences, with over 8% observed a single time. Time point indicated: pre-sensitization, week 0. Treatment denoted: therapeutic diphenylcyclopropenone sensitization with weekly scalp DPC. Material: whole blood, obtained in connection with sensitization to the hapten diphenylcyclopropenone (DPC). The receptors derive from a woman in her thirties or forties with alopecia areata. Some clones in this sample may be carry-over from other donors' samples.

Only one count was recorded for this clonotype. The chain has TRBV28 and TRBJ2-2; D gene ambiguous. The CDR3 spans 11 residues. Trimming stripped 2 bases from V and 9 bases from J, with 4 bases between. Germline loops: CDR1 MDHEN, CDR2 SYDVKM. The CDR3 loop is CASSLQRELFF. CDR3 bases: TGTGCCAGCAGTTTACAGAGGGAGCTGTTTTTT.

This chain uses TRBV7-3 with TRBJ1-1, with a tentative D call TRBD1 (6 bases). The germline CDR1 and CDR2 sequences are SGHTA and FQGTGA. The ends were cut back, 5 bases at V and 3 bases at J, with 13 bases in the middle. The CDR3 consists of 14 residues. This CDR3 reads CASSPTGADTEAFF. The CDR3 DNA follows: TGTGCCAGCAGCCCGACAGGTGCCGACACTGAAGCTTTCTTT.

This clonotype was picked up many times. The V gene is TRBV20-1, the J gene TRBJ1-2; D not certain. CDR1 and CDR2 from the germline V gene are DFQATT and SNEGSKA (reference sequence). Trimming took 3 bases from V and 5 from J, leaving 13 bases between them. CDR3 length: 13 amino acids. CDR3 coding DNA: TGCAGTGCTAGGGGCGGAACTACGTATGGCTACACCTTC. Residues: CSARGGTTYGYTF.

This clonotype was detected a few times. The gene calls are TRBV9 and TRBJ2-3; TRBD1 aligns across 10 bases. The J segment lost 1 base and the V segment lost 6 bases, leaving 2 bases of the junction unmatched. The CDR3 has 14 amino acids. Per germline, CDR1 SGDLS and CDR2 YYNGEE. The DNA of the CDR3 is TGTGCCAGCAAGGGGACAGGGGGCACAGATACGCAGTATTTT. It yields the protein CASKGTGGTDTQYF.

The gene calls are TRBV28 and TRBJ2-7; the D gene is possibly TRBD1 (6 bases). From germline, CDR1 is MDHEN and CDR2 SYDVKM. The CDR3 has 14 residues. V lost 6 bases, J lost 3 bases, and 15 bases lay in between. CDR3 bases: TGTGCCAGCAGCCCCACAGGGTTCCTCTACGAGCAGTACTTC. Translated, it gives CASSPTGFLYEQYF.

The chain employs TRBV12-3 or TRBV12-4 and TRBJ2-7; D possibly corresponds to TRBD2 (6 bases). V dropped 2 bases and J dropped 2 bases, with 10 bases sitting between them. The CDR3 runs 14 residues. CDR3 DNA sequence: TGTGCCAGCAGTTTAAATAGCGGAGCCTACGAGCAGTACTTC. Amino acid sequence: CASSLNSGAYEQYF.

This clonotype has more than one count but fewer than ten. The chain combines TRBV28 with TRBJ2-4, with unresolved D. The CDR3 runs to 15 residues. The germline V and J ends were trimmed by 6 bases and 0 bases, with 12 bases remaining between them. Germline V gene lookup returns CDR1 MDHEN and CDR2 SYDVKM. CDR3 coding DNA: TGTGCCAGCAGAGGGCCAGCTCTAGCCAAAAACATTCAGTACTTC. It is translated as CASRGPALAKNIQYF.

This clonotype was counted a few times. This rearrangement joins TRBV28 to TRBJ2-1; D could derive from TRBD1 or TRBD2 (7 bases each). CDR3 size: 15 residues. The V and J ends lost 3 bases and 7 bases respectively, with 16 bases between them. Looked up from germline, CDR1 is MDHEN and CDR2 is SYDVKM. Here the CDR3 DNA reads TGTGCCAGCAGTTTGGGGGGGACAGTACCTAATGAGCAGTTCTTC. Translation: CASSLGGTVPNEQFF.

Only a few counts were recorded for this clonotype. DNA for the CDR3: TGCAGCGTTCTACAGGGGACAGATACGCAGTATTTT. Translation: CSVLQGTDTQYF. The chain carries TRBV29-1 and TRBJ2-3; 7 bases agree with TRBD1. V was pared by 5 bases and J by 3 bases, with 2 bases of the junction left unmatched. The germline gives CDR1 SQVTM, CDR2 ANQGSEA. CDR3 length: 12 amino acids.

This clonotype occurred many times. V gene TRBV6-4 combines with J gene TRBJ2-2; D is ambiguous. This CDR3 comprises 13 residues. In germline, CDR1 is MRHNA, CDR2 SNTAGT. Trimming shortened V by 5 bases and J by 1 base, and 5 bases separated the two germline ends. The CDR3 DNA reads TGTGCCAGCAGTCGTGAGAACACCGGGGAGCTGTTTTTT. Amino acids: CASSRENTGELFF.

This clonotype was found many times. Written as DNA, the CDR3 is TGTGCCAGCAGTAAGGACAGTGAAAAACTGTTTTTT. Amino acid sequence: CASSKDSEKLFF. The chain is built from TRBV7-9 and TRBJ1-4, with D tentatively TRBD1 (6 bases). Per germline, CDR1 SEHNR and CDR2 FQNEAQ (reference sequence). V was shortened by 6 bases and J by 7 bases, with 9 bases between the two germline ends. The length of the CDR3 is 12 residues.